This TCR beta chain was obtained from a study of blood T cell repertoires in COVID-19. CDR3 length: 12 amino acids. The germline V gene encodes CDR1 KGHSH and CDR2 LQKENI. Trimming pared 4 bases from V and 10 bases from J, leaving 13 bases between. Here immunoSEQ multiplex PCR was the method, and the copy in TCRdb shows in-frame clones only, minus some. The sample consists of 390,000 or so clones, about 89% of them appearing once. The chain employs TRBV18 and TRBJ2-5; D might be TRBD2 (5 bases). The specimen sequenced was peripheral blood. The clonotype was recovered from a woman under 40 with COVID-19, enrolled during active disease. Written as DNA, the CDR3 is TGTGCCAGCTCACTGGCCGGGAAGATCCAGTACTTC. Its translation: CASSLAGKIQYF.